This entry features one TCR beta chain sequence. This sample was included in a study of blood T cell repertoires in COVID-19. Overall study: Sample material is recorded as cDNA or gDNA derived from T cells, B-cell-depleted T cells, or PBMCs.

Libraries were prepared by immunoSEQ multiplex PCR; TCRdb keeps only in-frame clonotypes and omits some of them. The sample has roughly 75,000 clones, about four fifths seen once. What was sequenced was peripheral blood. This receptor was taken from a man between 65 and 80 years old with acute or convalescent COVID-19.

The CDR3 region has the DNA TGTGCTAGTGGCGGGACAGGCCTATCCTACGAGCAGTACTTC. This translates into CASGGTGLSYEQYF. The chain couples TRBV12-5 to TRBJ2-7; 8 bases align to TRBD1. This CDR3 has 14 residues. Germline V CDR1 and CDR2: LGHNT, FRNRAP. The trim removed 6 bases at V and 1 base at J, leaving 5 bases unmatched. Full variable domain (outside the CDR3, taken from reference TRBV12-5 and TRBJ2-7): DARVTQTPRHKVTEMGQEVTMRCQPILGHNTVFWYRQTMMQGLELLAYFRNRAPLDDSGMPKDRFSAEMPDATLATLKIQPSEPRDSAVYFCASGGTGLSYEQYFGPGTRLTVT.